A single sample gave rise to the 8 T cell receptor beta chains below, sequenced in a study of blood T cell repertoires in COVID-19. The data were produced by immunoSEQ multiplex PCR, yet TCRdb's version contains in-frame clones alone and is incomplete. This table holds about 330,000 clones, about 87% found once. The sequencing sample was made of peripheral blood. The receptors here all came from a man aged 25-45 years with COVID-19, enrolled during active disease.

The CDR3 loop reads CAWSGTARGRKGYTF. CDR3 bases: TGTGCCTGGAGTGGAACGGCCAGGGGACGGAAAGGCTACACCTTC. The gene calls are TRBV30 and TRBJ1-2; TRBD1 might be the D (6 bases). Trimming stripped 1 base from V and 8 bases from J, with 20 bases between. The CDR3 has 15 amino acids. The V gene's germline CDR1 is GTSNPN and CDR2 SVGIG (reference sequence).

The chain combines TRBV29-1 with TRBJ2-1, with D unclear. Germline V gene lookup returns CDR1 SQVTM and CDR2 ANQGSEA. The CDR3 is 13 residues long. Trimming removed 0 bases at V and 8 bases at J, with 11 bases between. Here the CDR3 reads CSVEEYSLDEQFF. DNA for the CDR3: TGCAGCGTTGAAGAATACAGTTTGGATGAGCAGTTCTTC.

This rearrangement joins TRBV5-6 to TRBJ1-4; no definite D call. The CDR3 contains 14 residues. Germline CDR1 SGHDT, CDR2 YYEEEE. The ends were cut back, 0 bases at V and 4 bases at J, with 7 bases in the middle. This chain's CDR3 is CASSLDGFNEKLFF. Written as DNA, the CDR3 is TGTGCCAGCAGCTTGGACGGTTTTAATGAAAAACTGTTTTTT.

In this sample, this clone turned up a few times. V and J are TRBV28 and TRBJ1-1, with D possibly being TRBD1 (6 bases). CDR3 length: 11 amino acids. Germline V lookup: CDR1 MDHEN, CDR2 SYDVKM. With 7 bases removed from V and 11 bases from J, the gap between germline ends came to 14 bases. CDR3 nucleotide sequence: TGTGCCAGCAACCTACAGGGTAGGGCTTTCTTT. Its translation is CASNLQGRAFF.

V and J are TRBV2 and TRBJ1-3; D not certain. CDR1 and CDR2 (germline): SNHLY, FYNNEI. The CDR3 sequence is 15 residues long. V was cut by 7 bases and J by 0 bases, with 13 bases left in between. The chain's CDR3 is CASNPTLLSGNTIYF. In DNA, the CDR3 is TGTGCCAGCAATCCAACTCTGCTCTCTGGAAACACCATATATTTT. Full variable domain (remainder filled in from reference TRBV2 and TRBJ1-3): EPEVTQTPSHQVTQMGQEVILRCVPISNHLYFYWYRQILGQKVEFLVSFYNNEISEKSEIFDDQFSVERPDGSNFTLKIRSTKLEDSAMYFCASNPTLLSGNTIYFGEGSWLTVV.

The chain couples TRBV27 to TRBJ2-7; TRBD1 matches at 8 bases. The germline gives CDR1 MNHEY, CDR2 SMNVEV (reference sequence). The V segment lost 6 bases and the J segment 4 bases; nucleotides outside the gene matches: 5. This CDR3 comprises 13 residues. The DNA of the CDR3 is TGTGCCAGCAGCACGGACAGGGTATACGAGCAGTACTTC. Translation gives CASSTDRVYEQYF.

The CDR3 DNA is TGTGCCAGCAGCCGGGACAGGGTGGGTGAAGCTTTCTTT. It translates to CASSRDRVGEAFF. The rearrangement joins TRBV7-8 to TRBJ1-1; 9 nucleotides align to TRBD1. J lost 7 bases, V lost 5 bases, and 5 bases had no gene match. The CDR3 covers 13 residues. In germline, CDR1 is SGHVS, CDR2 FQNEAQ. Full variable domain (missing parts from reference TRBV7-8 and TRBJ1-1): GAGVSQSPRYKVAKRGQDVALRCDPISGHVSLFWYQQALGQGPEFLTYFQNEAQLDKSGLPSDRFFAERPEGSVSTLKIQRTQQEDSAVYLCASSRDRVGEAFFGQGTRLTVV.

V usage is TRBV19 and J usage is TRBJ2-1, with 11 positions matching TRBD2. CDR3 length equals 14 residues. Trimming at V came to 7 bases and at J to 11 bases, leaving 10 bases not matched to a gene. CDR1 and CDR2 (germline): LNHDA, SQIVND (reference sequence). The CDR3 is CASTGTSGGSKQFF. CDR3 DNA: TGTGCCAGTACCGGGACTAGCGGAGGCTCCAAGCAGTTCTTC.